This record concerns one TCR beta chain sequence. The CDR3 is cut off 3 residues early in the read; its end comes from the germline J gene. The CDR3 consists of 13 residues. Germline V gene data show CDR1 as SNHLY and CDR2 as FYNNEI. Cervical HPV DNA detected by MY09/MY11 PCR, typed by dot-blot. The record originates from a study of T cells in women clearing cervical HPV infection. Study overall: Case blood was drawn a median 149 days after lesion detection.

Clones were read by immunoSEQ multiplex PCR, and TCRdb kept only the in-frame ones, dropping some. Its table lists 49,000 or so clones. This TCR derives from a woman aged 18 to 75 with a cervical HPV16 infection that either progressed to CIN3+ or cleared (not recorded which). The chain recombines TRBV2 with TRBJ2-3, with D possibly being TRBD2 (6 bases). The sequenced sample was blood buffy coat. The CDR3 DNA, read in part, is TGTGCCAGCAGCCCCGGGACTGTAGAGACG. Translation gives CASSPGTVET. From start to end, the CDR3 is CASSPGTVETQYF.